The rows below give T cell receptor beta chains drawn from one sample of a study of blood T cells in healthy people across ages. From the 5' RACE reads, TCRdb called clonotypes with MiXCR, one entry per CDR3 protein. The data show fewer than 800,000 distinct CDR3 sequences, around 48% seen once. The sample was blood. The receptors were sampled from a woman aged 60 to 75 in good health. CDR3s include the opening cysteine and the closing phenylalanine or tryptophan. D genes are given only for firm matches. The size of a clone is reported for some rows only, either as once, few or many, or as a class for expanded clones.

>NA|16|TRBV4-2|TRBJ2-1|TRBD1
CASSKAGQGYYNEQFF
TGTGCCAGCAGCAAAGCGGGACAGGGATACTACAATGAGCAGTTCTTC
>NA|13|TRBV10-3|TRBJ2-1|TRBD2
CAISLAGAGEQFF
TGTGCCATCAGTCTAGCGGGAGCGGGTGAGCAGTTCTTC
>NA|12|TRBV10-3|TRBJ2-5|NA
CATRRGEETQYF
TGTGCCACCCGTAGGGGGGAAGAGACCCAGTACTTC
>NA|13|TRBV20-1|TRBJ2-3|TRBD1
CSHRGVRTDTQYF
TGCAGCCACAGGGGGGTTCGCACAGATACGCAGTATTTT
>few|11|TRBV12-3/TRBV12-4|TRBJ2-3|NA
CASKLADTQYF
TGTGCCAGCAAGCTAGCAGATACGCAGTATTTT
>few|18|TRBV9|TRBJ2-1|TRBD2
CASSRLLAGVVGYNEQFF
TGTGCCAGCAGCAGATTACTAGCGGGAGTAGTGGGGTACAATGAGCAGTTCTTC
>few|15|TRBV5-1|TRBJ2-4|TRBD1
CASSLEGTGVNIQYF
TGCGCCAGCAGCTTGGAAGGGACAGGGGTAAACATTCAGTACTTC
>once|14|TRBV7-2|TRBJ1-1|NA
CASSPLERNTEAFF
TGTGCCAGCAGTCCCCTAGAGAGGAACACTGAAGCTTTCTTT
>few|13|TRBV6-5|TRBJ1-2|NA
CAVRTPRDYGYTF
TGTGCCGTCCGGACGCCTCGGGACTATGGCTACACCTTC
>NA|15|TRBV20-1|TRBJ2-7|NA
CSARDAARTSYEQYF
TGCAGTGCTAGAGATGCGGCCAGGACCTCCTACGAGCAGTACTTC
>NA|14|TRBV7-2|TRBJ2-5|NA
CASSLTAFRETQYF
TGTGCCAGCAGCTTAACCGCCTTTAGAGAGACCCAGTACTTC
>few|14|TRBV7-9|TRBJ1-1|NA
CASSPTSGQTEAFF
TGTGCCAGCAGCCCCACGTCGGGGCAGACTGAAGCTTTCTTT
>NA|15|TRBV3-1|TRBJ2-3|NA
CASSQDPARTDTQYF
TGTGCCAGCAGCCAAGATCCTGCCAGAACAGATACGCAGTATTTT
>few|15|TRBV4-3|TRBJ2-3|NA
CASSQLAEGEDTQYF
TGCGCCAGCAGCCAACTAGCGGAGGGGGAAGATACGCAGTATTTT
>NA|13|TRBV6-6|TRBJ2-7|NA
CASRPDSSYEQYF
TGTGCCAGCAGACCCGACAGTTCCTACGAGCAGTACTTC
>NA|15|TRBV15|TRBJ2-7|TRBD2
CAASRGPTSTYEQYF
TGTGCCGCCAGCAGAGGCCCGACTAGCACCTACGAGCAGTACTTC
>NA|14|TRBV9|TRBJ2-3|NA
CASSVVSGRDTQYF
TGTGCCAGCAGCGTAGTGTCCGGCAGAGATACGCAGTATTTT
>NA|13|TRBV10-3|TRBJ2-5|NA
CAISVGVQETQYF
TGTGCCATCAGTGTGGGCGTCCAAGAGACCCAGTACTTC
>NA|14|TRBV5-1|TRBJ2-1|NA
CASSGVAVYNEQFF
TGCGCCAGCAGCGGGGTAGCGGTCTACAATGAGCAGTTCTTC
>NA|13|TRBV2|TRBJ2-1|NA
CASSPEGGNEQFF
TGTGCCAGCAGTCCGGAGGGTGGCAATGAGCAGTTCTTC
>few|12|TRBV20-1|TRBJ2-7|NA
CSARGRSYEQYF
TGCAGTGCTAGGGGTAGAAGCTACGAGCAGTACTTC
>NA|15|TRBV9|TRBJ2-3|NA
CASSEGIRGTDTQYF
TGTGCCAGCAGCGAGGGGATTAGGGGCACAGATACGCAGTATTTT
>NA|14|TRBV3-1|TRBJ2-5|TRBD2
CASSHLAGGETQYF
TGTGCCAGCAGCCATCTAGCGGGAGGGGAGACCCAGTACTTC
>NA|14|TRBV29-1|TRBJ2-7|TRBD1
CSVEAGQGAGEQYF
TGCAGCGTTGAAGCAGGGCAGGGGGCGGGAGAGCAGTACTTC
>few|15|TRBV20-1|TRBJ2-3|NA
CSARDPQGKTDTQYF
TGCAGTGCTAGAGATCCTCAGGGGAAAACAGATACGCAGTATTTT
>NA|14|TRBV7-2|TRBJ2-7|TRBD1
CASFTGQGAYEQYF
TGTGCCAGCTTCACCGGACAGGGGGCCTACGAGCAGTACTTC
>once|14|TRBV5-5|TRBJ2-7|TRBD1
CASSFRTGFDEQYF
TGTGCCAGCAGCTTTAGGACAGGCTTCGACGAGCAGTACTTC
>many|14|TRBV7-3|TRBJ2-3|NA
CASSQGDSTDTQYF
TGTGCCAGCAGCCAAGGGGACTCCACAGATACGCAGTATTTT
>NA|16|TRBV28|TRBJ2-7|TRBD2
CASSYTLAGESYEQYF
TGTGCCAGCAGCTATACCCTAGCGGGGGAATCCTACGAGCAGTACTTC
>NA|13|TRBV20-1|TRBJ2-7|TRBD2
CSARAGGYNEQYF
TGCAGTGCTAGAGCGGGAGGGTACAATGAGCAGTACTTC
>few|16|TRBV4-2|TRBJ2-3|NA
CASSQERAWGDVTQYF
TGTGCCAGCAGCCAAGAAAGAGCGTGGGGGGATGTTACGCAGTATTTT
>NA|15|TRBV20-1|TRBJ1-2|TRBD1
CSARPGQGRIYGYTF
TGCAGTGCTAGGCCAGGACAGGGCCGTATCTATGGCTACACCTTC
>NA|17|TRBV18|TRBJ1-6|TRBD1
CASSPMGTGITNSPLHF
TGTGCCAGCTCACCCATGGGGACAGGAATTACAAATTCACCCCTCCACTTT
>NA|15|TRBV9|TRBJ1-1|NA
CASSVEPTGNTEAFF
TGTGCCAGCAGCGTTGAACCGACAGGGAACACTGAAGCTTTCTTT
>few|13|TRBV6-2/TRBV6-3|TRBJ2-7|NA
CASSYPLPYEQYF
TGTGCCAGCAGTTACCCACTACCCTACGAGCAGTACTTC
>NA|15|TRBV29-1|TRBJ2-7|TRBD1
CSVEQTGTGVDEQYF
TGCAGCGTTGAGCAAACCGGGACAGGGGTCGACGAGCAGTACTTC
>few|14|TRBV29-1|TRBJ1-5|TRBD1
CSAEGGSNNQPQHF
TGCAGCGCCGAAGGGGGCAGCAATAATCAGCCCCAGCATTTT
>NA|15|TRBV7-3|TRBJ2-3|NA
CASSSGLTSTDTQYF
TGTGCCAGCAGCTCGGGACTGACTAGCACAGATACGCAGTATTTT
>NA|11|TRBV29-1|TRBJ2-7|TRBD1
CSVNRGYEQYF
TGCAGCGTGAACAGGGGCTACGAGCAGTACTTC
>few|14|TRBV29-1|TRBJ2-5|NA
CSVDGSLGEETQYF
TGCAGCGTTGATGGGAGTTTGGGGGAAGAGACCCAGTACTTC
>NA|13|TRBV5-1|TRBJ2-3|TRBD1
CASRQGVTDTQYF
TGCGCCAGCAGGCAGGGGGTAACAGATACGCAGTATTTT
>once|10|TRBV20-1|TRBJ2-5|NA
CSAARDKQYF
TGCAGTGCTGCTAGGGACAAGCAGTACTTC
>once|16|TRBV3-1|TRBJ2-7|NA
CASSPVSFEAYNEQYF
TGTGCCAGCAGCCCAGTGAGCTTTGAGGCCTACAATGAGCAGTACTTC
>NA|15|TRBV20-1|TRBJ1-5|NA
CSARRSTGSNQPQHF
TGCAGTGCTAGACGGTCCACAGGTTCCAATCAGCCCCAGCATTTT
>many|14|TRBV7-2|TRBJ2-7|NA
CASSLAGNSYEQYF
TGTGCCAGCAGCTTAGCTGGCAACTCCTACGAGCAGTACTTC
>few|13|TRBV7-2|TRBJ2-1|NA
CASSLGPGDEQFF
TGTGCCAGCAGCTTAGGTCCGGGAGATGAGCAGTTCTTC
>NA|16|TRBV4-3|TRBJ2-1|TRBD1
CASSQVRDRGLNEQFF
TGCGCCAGCAGCCAAGTCCGGGACAGGGGGCTCAATGAGCAGTTCTTC
>NA|15|TRBV10-3|TRBJ1-5|NA
CAISQQEPSNQPQHF
TGTGCCATCAGTCAACAGGAACCTAGCAATCAGCCCCAGCATTTT
>NA|14|TRBV28|TRBJ2-7|TRBD1
CASTPGQKTYEQYF
TGTGCCAGCACCCCGGGACAGAAAACCTACGAGCAGTACTTC
>NA|16|TRBV11-1|TRBJ2-1|NA
CASSLEAITSYNEQFF
TGTGCCAGCAGCTTAGAGGCTATCACGTCCTACAATGAGCAGTTCTTC
>once|11|TRBV12-3/TRBV12-4|TRBJ2-1|NA
CASTGRDHQFF
TGTGCCAGCACGGGCCGGGACCATCAGTTCTTC
>NA|15|TRBV6-5|TRBJ1-1|NA
CASTSHGGLNTEAFF
TGTGCCAGCACCTCCCATGGGGGGCTGAACACTGAAGCTTTCTTT
>NA|15|TRBV20-1|TRBJ2-3|TRBD2
CSAMGLAGAGDTQYF
TGCAGTGCTATGGGACTAGCGGGAGCTGGGGATACGCAGTATTTT
>NA|13|TRBV14|TRBJ1-1|NA
CASSQNGRTEAFF
TGTGCCAGCAGCCAAAATGGCCGCACTGAAGCTTTCTTT